This is a list of T cell receptor beta chains from one sample in a study of human T cells and chemical hapten exposure. Each CDR3 protein is one row after TCRdb ran MiXCR on the RACE reads. The repertoire holds roughly 100,000 distinct CDR3 sequences, with approximately 11% as singletons. The sample consisted of whole blood, taken in connection with sensitization to the hapten diphenylcyclopropenone (DPC). Receptors were obtained from a woman aged 55-69 years with alopecia areata. Some clones in this sample may be carry-over from other donors' samples. CDR3s include the opening cysteine and the closing phenylalanine or tryptophan. The D gene is left open where the match is weak. Clone size is given for some rows only: seen once, a few or many times, or a class if the clone is expanded.

TRBV7-2	-	TRBJ1-3	many	15	TGTGCCAGCAGCTTAAGTTCCGGATGGGGAAACACCATATATTTT	CASSLSSGWGNTIYF
TRBV29-1	-	TRBJ2-5	-	11	TGCAGCGTTGGAGGACAAGAGACCCAGTACTTC	CSVGGQETQYF
TRBV3-1	-	TRBJ2-3	many	15	TGTGCCAGCAGCCAACTCGAGGTTAGCATGGATACGCAGTATTTT	CASSQLEVSMDTQYF
TRBV6-5	-	TRBJ2-1	-	15	TGTGCCAGCAGTTACTCCCCTCTATCCTACAATGAGCAGTTCTTC	CASSYSPLSYNEQFF
TRBV10-3	-	TRBJ2-5	-	10	TGTGCGACAAGGCAAGAGACCCAGTACTTC	CATRQETQYF
TRBV27	-	TRBJ1-4	few	13	TGTGCCAGCAGTTCAGGGGTTGATGAAAAACTGTTTTTT	CASSSGVDEKLFF
TRBV7-9	-	TRBJ1-1	many	15	TGTGCCAGCAGCTCAGTAGGGGGGCTGGACACTGAAGCTTTCTTT	CASSSVGGLDTEAFF
TRBV19	-	TRBJ1-1	-	14	TGTGCCAGTAGCCCACAGGGCGGGAACACTGAAGCTTTCTTT	CASSPQGGNTEAFF
TRBV7-6	TRBD1	TRBJ2-5	few	15	TGTGCCAGCAGCTTTAACAGGGGTAGGGGCGAGACCCAGTACTTC	CASSFNRGRGETQYF
TRBV18	-	TRBJ1-2	many	14	TGTGCCAGCTCACCGACAGGACTCCTCTATGGCTACACCTTC	CASSPTGLLYGYTF
TRBV6-6	-	TRBJ1-2	many	14	TGTGCCAGCAGTTACCCTGCTGTGGCGGGAGGCTACACCTTC	CASSYPAVAGGYTF
TRBV7-9	TRBD1	TRBJ2-7	many	14	TGTGCCAGCAGCTCATACAGGGGGCGCAACGAGCAGTACTTC	CASSSYRGRNEQYF
TRBV5-4	-	TRBJ2-2	-	13	TGTGCCAGCAGCACTCAGCCCCCCGGGGAGCTGTTTTTT	CASSTQPPGELFF
TRBV9	-	TRBJ1-5	-	14	TGTGCCAGCAGCGTAGATGCATTCAATCAGCCCCAGCATTTT	CASSVDAFNQPQHF
TRBV29-1	TRBD1	TRBJ2-5	-	14	TGCAGCGTTGGGGGGACAGGGGCCGCAGAGACCCAGTACTTC	CSVGGTGAAETQYF
TRBV20-1	TRBD1	TRBJ1-2	few	15	TGCAGTGCTAGAGAGTGGGGACAGGGCGGCTATGGCTACACCTTC	CSAREWGQGGYGYTF
TRBV7-9	TRBD1	TRBJ1-4	many	12	TGTGCCAGCAGCTCCCGGACAGGGACGGTGTTTTTT	CASSSRTGTVFF
TRBV3-1	-	TRBJ2-3	many	13	TGTGCCAGCAGCCAAGCCTTCACAGATACGCAGTATTTT	CASSQAFTDTQYF
TRBV12-3/TRBV12-4	-	TRBJ2-2	-	15	TGTGCCAGCAGTACCCGAGGGTCGAGGACCGGGGAGCTGTTTTTT	CASSTRGSRTGELFF
TRBV20-1	-	TRBJ1-5	many	14	TGCAGTGCTAGAAAGGAGGAGGGCAATCAGCCCCAGCATTTT	CSARKEEGNQPQHF
TRBV6-1	-	TRBJ1-2	few	15	TGTGCCAGCAGTGAGTTAGCCGGGAGTAACTATGGCTACACCTTC	CASSELAGSNYGYTF
TRBV5-1	-	TRBJ1-4	-	14	TGCGCCAGCAGGACCGAAACAACTAATGAAAAACTGTTTTTT	CASRTETTNEKLFF
TRBV6-5	TRBD1	TRBJ2-7	few	15	TGTGCCAGCAGTATCGCGTTGGGACAGGGGTACGAGCAGTACTTC	CASSIALGQGYEQYF
TRBV20-1	-	TRBJ1-5	many	13	TGCAGTGCTAGAGCTTGGACGGGACAGCCCCAGCATTTT	CSARAWTGQPQHF
TRBV7-2	-	TRBJ2-5	-	12	TGTGCCAGCAGCTTAACTAGCGAGACCCAGTACTTC	CASSLTSETQYF
TRBV10-3	TRBD2	TRBJ2-1	many	17	TGTGCCATCAGTCCGACGGCTAGCGGGGGAAACTACAATGAGCAGTTCTTC	CAISPTASGGNYNEQFF
TRBV6-6	TRBD1	TRBJ1-4	many	14	TGTGCCAGCAGGACCCGGACAGGGGACGAAAAACTGTTTTTT	CASRTRTGDEKLFF
TRBV12-5	-	TRBJ1-1	many	18	TGTGCTAGTGGCCAAAATACCGCGTCATTTACGCGTATCACTGAAGCTTTCTTT	CASGQNTASFTRITEAFF
TRBV20-1	-	TRBJ1-3	-	12	TGCAGTGCTAGGAGCTCTGGAAACACCATATATTTT	CSARSSGNTIYF
TRBV20-1	-	TRBJ2-7	few	11	TGCAGTGCTAACAGTCCCTACGAGCAGTACTTC	CSANSPYEQYF
TRBV10-3	-	TRBJ2-7	few	12	TGTGCCATCAGGGATTCCGGAAACGAGCAGTACTTC	CAIRDSGNEQYF
TRBV7-2	TRBD1	TRBJ1-1	few	15	TGTGCCAGCAGCCCTCGACAGGGCGGGGCCACTGAAGCTTTCTTT	CASSPRQGGATEAFF
TRBV7-3	TRBD1	TRBJ1-1	few	15	TGTGCCAGCAGCTCATACCGGACAGGGGGATCGGAGCTTTTCTTT	CASSSYRTGGSELFF
TRBV6-6	TRBD1	TRBJ1-6	few	17	TGTGCCAGCAGTCCCCATCGGGACAGGAGATCCGGTTCACCCCTCCACTTT	CASSPHRDRRSGSPLHF
TRBV20-1	-	TRBJ1-1	few	14	TGCAGTGCCAGAATAGACGGGGGGAACACTGAAGCTTTCTTT	CSARIDGGNTEAFF
TRBV9	TRBD1	TRBJ2-2	few	19	TGTGCCAGCAGCTTTAACCCCCGGAGGACAGGGGATTTTACCGGGGAGCTGTTTTTT	CASSFNPRRTGDFTGELFF
TRBV6-6	TRBD2	TRBJ2-3	few	18	TGTGCCAGCAGTTACTCGAGCAGCGGGGGGGCCAGAGGAGATACGCAGTATTTT	CASSYSSSGGARGDTQYF
TRBV10-3	TRBD1	TRBJ2-7	-	17	TGTGCCATCAGTCACGGACAGGGTAGAGTACCCTCCTACGAGCAGTACTTC	CAISHGQGRVPSYEQYF
TRBV6-2/TRBV6-3	TRBD1	TRBJ2-1	-	19	TGTGCCAGCAGTTACTCCCCCCCCGCTCGGGACAGGATCTTGGATGAGCAGTTCTTC	CASSYSPPARDRILDEQFF
TRBV19	-	TRBJ2-7	few	14	TGTGCCAGTAGTATTACGGACGGTCCCTACGAGCAGTACTTC	CASSITDGPYEQYF
TRBV6-2/TRBV6-3	-	TRBJ2-3	many	14	TGTGCCAGCAGCAACCGCGATAGAGGAGATACGCAGTATTTT	CASSNRDRGDTQYF
TRBV4-1	-	TRBJ2-3	-	14	TGCGCCAGCAGCGACGGGTCATACACAGATACGCAGTATTTT	CASSDGSYTDTQYF
TRBV20-1	TRBD1	TRBJ2-3	-	14	TGCAGTGCCCCCGTCCCGGGACAGGGGGATACGCAGTATTTT	CSAPVPGQGDTQYF
TRBV20-1	-	TRBJ2-5	-	13	TGCAGTGCTAGAGATCAGGGGAGGGAGACCCAGTACTTC	CSARDQGRETQYF
TRBV28	-	TRBJ2-1	few	15	TGTGCCAGCAGCCCCACGGGGGACGGGGCCAATGAGCAGTTCTTC	CASSPTGDGANEQFF
TRBV20-1	TRBD1	TRBJ1-5	many	16	TGCAGTGCTAGTGCTCCGGGACAGGGGGTTTCGGAGCCCCAGCATTTT	CSASAPGQGVSEPQHF
TRBV30	-	TRBJ2-3	many	12	TGTGCCTGGAGTGTATCAGGGGATACGCAGTATTTT	CAWSVSGDTQYF
TRBV11-2	TRBD1	TRBJ1-4	-	15	TGTGCCAGCAGCATGGGACAGGGAACTAATGAAAAACTGTTTTTT	CASSMGQGTNEKLFF
TRBV7-6	TRBD2	TRBJ2-1	few	15	TGTGCCAGCACCCTCGGAACTAGCGGCTACAATGAGCAGTTCTTC	CASTLGTSGYNEQFF
TRBV20-1	TRBD2	TRBJ2-1	-	16	TGCAGTCACCTTGGGACTAGCGGGGAGACCTACAATGAGCAGTTCTTC	CSHLGTSGETYNEQFF
TRBV4-1	-	TRBJ1-2	many	14	TGCGCCAGCAGCCAACCGACAGGATACTATGGCTACACCTTC	CASSQPTGYYGYTF
TRBV12-3/TRBV12-4	-	TRBJ1-2	many	14	TGTGCCAGCAGTTTTGAAGGGTTGACCTATGGCTACACCTTC	CASSFEGLTYGYTF
TRBV11-2	TRBD2	TRBJ2-1	many	19	TGTGCCAGCAGCCCAACCCGTCCGGAGAGTAGCGGGGGGGCCAAAGGGCAGTTCTTC	CASSPTRPESSGGAKGQFF
TRBV10-3	-	TRBJ2-1	-	16	TGTGCCATCAGTGCCCAAGGTCACGGCTCCTACAATGAGCAGTTCTTC	CAISAQGHGSYNEQFF
TRBV15	-	TRBJ2-3	-	14	TGTGCCACCCGATTGGGGACCGGCACAGATACGCAGTATTTT	CATRLGTGTDTQYF